This TCR beta chain was captured in a study of OX40 agonist ivuxolimab in advanced cancers. Study findings and constraints: In general, CD8+ T cells held more expanded clones than CD4+ did, on average.

In the case of this clone: Its antigen is undetermined.

The CDR3 covers 13 residues. Germline CDR1 SQVTM, CDR2 ANQGSEA. V was clipped by 6 bases and J by 0 bases, with 8 bases between them. Data came from immunoSEQ multiplex PCR; TCRdb stores just in-frame clones and leaves some out. The table has about 29,000 clones, more than 60% seen once. V is TRBV29-1 and J is TRBJ2-2; no clear D. The sequenced sample was CD4+ or CD8+ T cells sorted from blood, obtained in a trial of the OX40 agonist ivuxolimab. This clonotype was sampled from an adult with an advanced solid tumor such as melanoma, head and neck, liver or kidney cancer. CDR3 in amino acids: CSVSIPNTGELFF. The CDR3 DNA follows: TGCAGCGTCAGTATTCCGAACACCGGGGAGCTGTTTTTT.